This T cell receptor beta chain derives from a study of OX40 agonist ivuxolimab in advanced cancers. Study at large: The drug used for patients, ivuxolimab, was an agonistic anti-OX40 (CD134) antibody. Study observations and caveats: On average, CD8+ T cells showed a greater number of expanded clones than CD4+. Partial responders at 0.1-3.0 mg/kg showed near-lowest clonal expansion.

CDR1 is SGHRS, CDR2 YFSETQ, per germline. The CDR3 has 15 residues. V gave up 5 bases and J gave up 1 base, with 13 bases separating them. With regard to this clone: Its antigen is unidentified.

Clones were read by immunoSEQ multiplex PCR, and TCRdb kept only the in-frame ones, dropping some. Here the sample spans some 34,000 clones, 65% to 85% being singletons. The material was CD4+ or CD8+ T cells sorted from blood, obtained in a trial of the OX40 agonist ivuxolimab. This rearrangement joins TRBV5-1 to TRBJ1-3, with a weak D call TRBD1 (5 bases). This TCR derives from an adult with an advanced solid tumor such as melanoma, head and neck, liver or kidney cancer. CDR3 sequence reads: CASSSRDASGNTIYF. For the CDR3, the DNA is TGCGCCAGCAGTTCCCGGGACGCATCTGGAAACACCATATATTTT.